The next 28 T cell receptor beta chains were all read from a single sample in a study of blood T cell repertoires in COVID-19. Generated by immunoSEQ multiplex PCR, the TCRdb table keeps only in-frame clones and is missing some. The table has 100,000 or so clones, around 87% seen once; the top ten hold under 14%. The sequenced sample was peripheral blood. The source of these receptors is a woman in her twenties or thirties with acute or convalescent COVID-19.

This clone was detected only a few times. CDR3 protein: CASTRDSPYNEQFF. The CDR3 DNA reads TGCGCCAGCACCCGGGACAGTCCCTACAATGAGCAGTTCTTC. The gene calls are TRBV5-1 and TRBJ2-1; 7 bases fit TRBD1. Germline values: CDR1 SGHRS, CDR2 YFSETQ. J was trimmed by 2 bases and V by 6 bases; bases with no gene match: 5. There are 14 residues in the CDR3.

The CDR3 region has the DNA TGTGCCAGTCATGACAGATCCCCCTATGGCTACACCTTC. Residues: CASHDRSPYGYTF. The chain recombines TRBV19 with TRBJ1-2, with D perhaps matching TRBD1 (5 bases). V was cut by 8 bases and J by 4 bases, with 14 bases left in between. CDR1 is LNHDA, CDR2 SQIVND, per germline (reference sequence). This CDR3 contains 13 residues.

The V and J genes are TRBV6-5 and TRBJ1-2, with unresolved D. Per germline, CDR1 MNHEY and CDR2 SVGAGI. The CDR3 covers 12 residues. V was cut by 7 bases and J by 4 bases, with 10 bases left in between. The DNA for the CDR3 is TGTGCCAGCAAAACGGGAAGCTATGGCTACACCTTC. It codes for CASKTGSYGYTF.

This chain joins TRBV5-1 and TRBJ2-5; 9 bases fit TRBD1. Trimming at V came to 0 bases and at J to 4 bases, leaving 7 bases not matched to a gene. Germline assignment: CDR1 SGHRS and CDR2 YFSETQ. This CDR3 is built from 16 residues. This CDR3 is CASSLGQGGFGETQYF. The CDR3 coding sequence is TGCGCCAGCAGCTTGGGACAGGGGGGATTTGGAGAGACCCAGTACTTC.

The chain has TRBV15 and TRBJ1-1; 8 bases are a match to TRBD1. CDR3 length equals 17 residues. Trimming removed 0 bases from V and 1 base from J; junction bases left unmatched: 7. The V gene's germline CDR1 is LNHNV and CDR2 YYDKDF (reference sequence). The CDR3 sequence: CATSRDWGGTGNTEAFF. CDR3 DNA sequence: TGTGCCACCAGCAGAGATTGGGGAGGGACAGGGAACACTGAAGCTTTCTTT.

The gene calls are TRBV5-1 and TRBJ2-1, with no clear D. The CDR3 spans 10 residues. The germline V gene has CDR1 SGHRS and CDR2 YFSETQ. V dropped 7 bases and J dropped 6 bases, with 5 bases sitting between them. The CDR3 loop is CASLANEQFF. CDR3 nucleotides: TGCGCCAGCTTAGCCAATGAGCAGTTCTTC.

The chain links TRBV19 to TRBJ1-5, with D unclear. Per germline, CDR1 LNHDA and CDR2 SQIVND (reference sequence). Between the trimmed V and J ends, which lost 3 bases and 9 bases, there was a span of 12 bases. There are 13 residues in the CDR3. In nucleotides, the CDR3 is TGTGCCAGTAGTATGAGGGCCGAAGGGCCCCAGCATTTT. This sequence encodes CASSMRAEGPQHF.

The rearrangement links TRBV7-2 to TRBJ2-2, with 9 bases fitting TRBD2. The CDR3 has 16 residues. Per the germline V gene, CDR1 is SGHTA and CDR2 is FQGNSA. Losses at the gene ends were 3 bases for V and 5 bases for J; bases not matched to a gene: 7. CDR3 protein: CASSFSSGAGTGELFF. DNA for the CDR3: TGTGCCAGCAGCTTTTCTAGCGGGGCTGGGACCGGGGAGCTGTTTTTT. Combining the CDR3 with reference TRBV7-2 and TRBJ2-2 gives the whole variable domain GAGVSQSPSNKVTEKGKDVELRCDPISGHTALYWYRQSLGQGLEFLIYFQGNSAPDKSGLPSDRFSAERTGGSVSTLTIQRTQQEDSAVYLCASSFSSGAGTGELFFGEGSRLTVL.

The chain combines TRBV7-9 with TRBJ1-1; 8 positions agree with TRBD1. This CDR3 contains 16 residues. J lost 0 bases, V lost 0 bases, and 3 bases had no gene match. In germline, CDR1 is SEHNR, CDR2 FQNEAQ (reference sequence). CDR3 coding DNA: TGTGCCAGCAGCTTAGCGAACAGGGGGATGAACACTGAAGCTTTCTTT. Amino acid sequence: CASSLANRGMNTEAFF.

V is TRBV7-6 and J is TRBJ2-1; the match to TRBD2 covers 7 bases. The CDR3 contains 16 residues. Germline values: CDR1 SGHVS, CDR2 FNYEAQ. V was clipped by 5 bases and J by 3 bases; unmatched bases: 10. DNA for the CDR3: TGTGCCAGCAGCCGGTCGGGCGGGGGATTCTACAATGAGCAGTTCTTC. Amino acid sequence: CASSRSGGGFYNEQFF.

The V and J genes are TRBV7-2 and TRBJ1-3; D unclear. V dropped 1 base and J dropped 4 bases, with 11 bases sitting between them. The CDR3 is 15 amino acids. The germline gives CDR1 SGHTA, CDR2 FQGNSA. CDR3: CASSLETAVGNTIYF. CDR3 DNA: TGTGCCAGCAGCTTAGAAACAGCCGTCGGAAACACCATATATTTT. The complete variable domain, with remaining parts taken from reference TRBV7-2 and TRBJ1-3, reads GAGVSQSPSNKVTEKGKDVELRCDPISGHTALYWYRQSLGQGLEFLIYFQGNSAPDKSGLPSDRFSAERTGGSVSTLTIQRTQQEDSAVYLCASSLETAVGNTIYFGEGSWLTVV.

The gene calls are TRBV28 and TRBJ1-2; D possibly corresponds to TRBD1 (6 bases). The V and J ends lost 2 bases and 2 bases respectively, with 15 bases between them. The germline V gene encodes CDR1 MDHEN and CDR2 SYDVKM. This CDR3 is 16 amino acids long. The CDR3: CASSLQGTTANYGYTF. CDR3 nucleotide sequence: TGTGCCAGCAGTTTACAGGGGACAACGGCGAACTATGGCTACACCTTC.

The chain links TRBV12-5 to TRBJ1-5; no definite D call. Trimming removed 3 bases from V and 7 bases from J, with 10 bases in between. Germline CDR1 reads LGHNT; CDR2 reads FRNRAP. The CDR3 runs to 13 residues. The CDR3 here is CASGFGPQQPQHF. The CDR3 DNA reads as TGTGCTAGTGGTTTTGGCCCTCAGCAGCCCCAGCATTTT.

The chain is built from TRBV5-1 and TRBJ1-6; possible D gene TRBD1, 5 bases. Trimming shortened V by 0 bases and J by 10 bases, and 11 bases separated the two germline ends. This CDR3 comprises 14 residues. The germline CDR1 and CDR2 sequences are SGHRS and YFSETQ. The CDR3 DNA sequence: TGCGCCAGCAGCTTGGAAGGGGCTCAATCACCCCTCCACTTT. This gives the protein CASSLEGAQSPLHF.

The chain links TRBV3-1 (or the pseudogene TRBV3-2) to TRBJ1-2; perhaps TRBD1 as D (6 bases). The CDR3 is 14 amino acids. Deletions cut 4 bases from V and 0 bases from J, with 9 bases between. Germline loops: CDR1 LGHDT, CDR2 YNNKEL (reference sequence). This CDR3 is CASSRRTANYGYTF. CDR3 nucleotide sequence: TGTGCCAGCAGCCGACGGACAGCTAACTATGGCTACACCTTC.

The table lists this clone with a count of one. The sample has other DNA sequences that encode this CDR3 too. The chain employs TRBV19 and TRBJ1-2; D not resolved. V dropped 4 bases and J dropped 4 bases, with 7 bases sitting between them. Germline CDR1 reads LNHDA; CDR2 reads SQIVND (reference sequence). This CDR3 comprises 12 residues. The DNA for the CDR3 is TGTGCCAGTAGTAATCCCCGCTATGGCTACACCTTC. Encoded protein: CASSNPRYGYTF. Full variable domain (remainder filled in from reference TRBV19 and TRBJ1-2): DGGITQSPKYLFRKEGQNVTLSCEQNLNHDAMYWYRQDPGQGLRLIYYSQIVNDFQKGDIAEGYSVSREKKESFPLTVTSAQKNPTAFYLCASSNPRYGYTFGSGTRLTVV.

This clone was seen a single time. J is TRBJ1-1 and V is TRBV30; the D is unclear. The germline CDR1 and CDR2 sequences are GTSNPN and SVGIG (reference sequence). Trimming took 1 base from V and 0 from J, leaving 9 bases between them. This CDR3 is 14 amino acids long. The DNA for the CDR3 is TGTGCCTGGAGTGACTGGTCCATGAACACTGAAGCTTTCTTT. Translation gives CAWSDWSMNTEAFF.

CDR3 sequence: CASRQGVYNEQFF. In DNA form, the CDR3 reads TGTGCCAGCAGACAGGGAGTCTACAATGAGCAGTTCTTC. The chain joins TRBV28 to TRBJ2-1; possibly TRBD1 for D (6 bases). V shed 6 bases and J shed 3 bases, with 9 bases lying between them. Germline V gives CDR1 MDHEN, CDR2 SYDVKM. The CDR3 covers 13 residues. Combining the CDR3 with reference TRBV28 and TRBJ2-1 gives the whole variable domain DVKVTQSSRYLVKRTGEKVFLECVQDMDHENMFWYRQDPGLGLRLIYFSYDVKMKEKGDIPEGYSVSREKKERFSLILESASTNQTSMYLCASRQGVYNEQFFGPGTRLTVL.

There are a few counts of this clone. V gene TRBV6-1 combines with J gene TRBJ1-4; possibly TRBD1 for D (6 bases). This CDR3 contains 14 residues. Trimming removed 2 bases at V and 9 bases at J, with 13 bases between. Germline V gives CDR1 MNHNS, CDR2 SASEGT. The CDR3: CASSERGASKKLFF. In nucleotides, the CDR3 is TGTGCCAGCAGTGAACGGGGGGCCTCGAAAAAACTGTTTTTT.

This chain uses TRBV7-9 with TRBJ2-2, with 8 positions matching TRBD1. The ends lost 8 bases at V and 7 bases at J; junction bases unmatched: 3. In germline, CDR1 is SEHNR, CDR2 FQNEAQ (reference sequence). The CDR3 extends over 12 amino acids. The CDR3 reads CASGQGDGELFF. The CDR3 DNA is TGTGCCAGCGGACAGGGAGACGGGGAGCTGTTTTTT.

The CDR3 spells CASSSTDRRAYGYTF. The DNA for the CDR3 is TGTGCCAGCAGCTCGACAGACAGACGGGCGTATGGCTACACCTTC. The chain combines TRBV7-9 with TRBJ1-2, with D perhaps TRBD1 (5 bases). Germline V gives CDR1 SEHNR, CDR2 FQNEAQ (reference sequence). CDR3 length equals 15 residues. Trimming removed 4 bases from V and 5 bases from J, with 17 bases in between.

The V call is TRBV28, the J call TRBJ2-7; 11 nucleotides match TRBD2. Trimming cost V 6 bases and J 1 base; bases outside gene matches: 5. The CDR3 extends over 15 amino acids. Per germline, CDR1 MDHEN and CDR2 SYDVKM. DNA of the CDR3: TGTGCCAGCAGCGAACTAGCGGGGGCTTCCTACGAGCAGTACTTC. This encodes CASSELAGASYEQYF.

The CDR3 region is CASSQGLAGTDTQYF. For the CDR3, the DNA is TGTGCCAGCAGTCAAGGACTAGCGGGGACAGATACGCAGTATTTT. The chain links TRBV27 to TRBJ2-3; 12 nucleotides align to TRBD2. V shed 5 bases, J shed 3 bases, and the junction held 3 bases outside the gene matches. The germline V gene has CDR1 MNHEY and CDR2 SMNVEV (reference sequence). This CDR3 has 15 amino acids.

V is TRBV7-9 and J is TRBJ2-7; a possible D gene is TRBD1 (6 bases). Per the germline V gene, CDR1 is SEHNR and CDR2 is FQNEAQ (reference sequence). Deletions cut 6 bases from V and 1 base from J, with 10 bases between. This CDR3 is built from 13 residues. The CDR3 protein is CASSSGTSYEQYF. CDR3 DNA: TGTGCCAGCAGTTCCGGGACATCCTACGAGCAGTACTTC.

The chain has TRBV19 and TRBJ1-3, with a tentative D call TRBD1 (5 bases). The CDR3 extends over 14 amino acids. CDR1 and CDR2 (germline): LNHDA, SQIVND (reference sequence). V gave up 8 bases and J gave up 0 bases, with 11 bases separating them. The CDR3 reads CASQQGVSGNTIYF. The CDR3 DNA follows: TGTGCCAGTCAACAAGGGGTCTCTGGAAACACCATATATTTT.

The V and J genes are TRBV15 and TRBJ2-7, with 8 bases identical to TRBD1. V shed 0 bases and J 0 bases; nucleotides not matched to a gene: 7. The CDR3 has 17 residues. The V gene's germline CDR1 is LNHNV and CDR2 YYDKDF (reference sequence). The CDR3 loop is CATSRDGVQGVSYEQYF. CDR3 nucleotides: TGTGCCACCAGCAGAGATGGGGTACAGGGGGTCTCCTACGAGCAGTACTTC.

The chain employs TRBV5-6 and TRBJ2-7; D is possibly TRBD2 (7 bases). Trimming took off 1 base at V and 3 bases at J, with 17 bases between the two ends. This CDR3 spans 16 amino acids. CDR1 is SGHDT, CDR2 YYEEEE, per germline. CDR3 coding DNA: TGTGCCAGCAGCTTGCTCCGGACGGGGGGCAGCTACGAGCAGTACTTC. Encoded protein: CASSLLRTGGSYEQYF.

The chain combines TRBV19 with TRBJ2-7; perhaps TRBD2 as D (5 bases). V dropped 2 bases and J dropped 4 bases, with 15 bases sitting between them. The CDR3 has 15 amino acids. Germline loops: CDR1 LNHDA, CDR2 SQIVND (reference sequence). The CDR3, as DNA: TGTGCCAGTAGTATAAAGTTTGGACTCTTATACGAGCAGTACTTC. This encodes CASSIKFGLLYEQYF.